A single sample gave rise to the 27 T cell receptor beta chains below, sequenced in a study of technical replicates of blood from several donors. The table came from immunoSEQ multiplex PCR; TCRdb's copy has only in-frame clones and leaves some out. The sample contains about 15,000 clones, 82% of which appear only once. The sample comprised PBMCs. These receptors came from a human donor in good health. Some clones in this sample may be carry-over from other donors' samples.

The genes are TRBV11-2 and TRBJ1-2; D is unresolved. Germline CDR1 is SGHAT and CDR2 is FQNNGV. This CDR3 spans 11 amino acids. V was clipped by 5 bases and J by 8 bases, with 9 bases between them. The CDR3 nucleotides read TGTGCCAGCAGCCGGGGTACGGGCTACACCTTC. Translating gives CASSRGTGYTF. Combining the CDR3 with reference TRBV11-2 and TRBJ1-2 gives the whole variable domain EAGVAQSPRYKIIEKRQSVAFWCNPISGHATLYWYQQILGQGPKLLIQFQNNGVVDDSQLPKDRFSAERLKGVDSTLKIQPAKLEDSAVYLCASSRGTGYTFGSGTRLTVV.

This clone appeared a single time. The chain employs TRBV7-8 and TRBJ2-3; D possibly corresponds to TRBD2 (6 bases). V was shortened by 4 bases and J by 5 bases, with 7 bases between the two germline ends. From germline, CDR1 is SGHVS and CDR2 FQNEAQ. The CDR3 contains 12 residues. CDR3 loop: CASSSGVDTQYF. The CDR3 DNA sequence: TGTGCCAGCAGCTCGGGAGTAGATACGCAGTATTTT.

The V and J genes are TRBV5-1 and TRBJ2-3, with D tentatively TRBD2 (5 bases). Germline V CDR1 and CDR2: SGHRS, YFSETQ. With 4 bases removed from V and 2 bases from J, the gap between germline ends came to 14 bases. CDR3 length: 15 amino acids. Here the CDR3 reads CASSPKGGPTDTQYF. The CDR3 coding sequence is TGCGCCAGCAGCCCCAAGGGCGGGCCCACAGATACGCAGTATTTT.

This clone occurred a few times. The chain is built from TRBV4-1 and TRBJ2-5; 7 positions agree with TRBD2. With 5 bases clipped from V and 0 bases from J, the junction kept 12 bases outside the gene matches. CDR1 MGHRA and CDR2 YSYEKL come from the germline V gene. This CDR3 is 17 amino acids long. For the CDR3, the DNA is TGCGCCAGCAGCTCCGCCTCAGAGCGGGGCCACCAAGAGACCCAGTACTTC. It translates to CASSSASERGHQETQYF.

The rearrangement uses TRBV6-1 and TRBJ2-5; 7 bases are shared with TRBD1. CDR3 length: 14 amino acids. J was trimmed by 5 bases and V by 4 bases; bases with no gene match: 7. Looked up from germline, CDR1 is MNHNS and CDR2 is SASEGT. CDR3 protein: CASSGQGSVETQYF. CDR3 nucleotides: TGTGCCAGCAGTGGACAGGGTTCGGTCGAGACCCAGTACTTC.

The CDR3 loop reads CASSRSNRDTGELFF. The CDR3 DNA reads as TGTGCCAGCAGCCGATCAAACAGGGATACCGGGGAGCTGTTTTTT. This chain uses TRBV9 with TRBJ2-2; possible D gene TRBD1, 6 bases. V lost 4 bases and J 5 bases, leaving 15 bases between the germline ends. CDR3 length: 15 residues. CDR1 is SGDLS, CDR2 YYNGEE, per germline.

The chain joins TRBV10-2 to TRBJ2-2; 9 positions match TRBD2. The CDR3 totals 17 residues. Germline lookup yields CDR1 WSHSY and CDR2 SAAADI. Trimming took 7 bases from V and 4 from J; bases not matched to a gene: 13. As DNA, the CDR3 is TGCGCCAGCATCCCCCCGAGGGCTAGCGGGGCCACCGGGGAGCTGTTTTTT. It translates to CASIPPRASGATGELFF.

This clone has a single count. The CDR3 sequence is CASSEGTGSYNEQFF. The CDR3, as DNA: TGCGCCAGCAGTGAGGGGACAGGGAGCTACAATGAGCAGTTCTTC. This chain joins TRBV10-1 and TRBJ2-1; 9 nucleotides match TRBD1. Per the germline V gene, CDR1 is WNHNN and CDR2 is SYGVQD (reference sequence). The CDR3 totals 15 residues. Trimming removed 2 bases from V and 3 bases from J; junction bases left unmatched: 2.

The V call is TRBV4-2, the J call TRBJ1-4; TRBD1 agrees at 7 bases. CDR1 LGHNA and CDR2 YNFKEQ come from the germline V gene. CDR3 length equals 16 residues. J was trimmed by 0 bases and V by 1 base; bases with no gene match: 2. The chain's CDR3 is CASSQGGTATNEKLFF. In DNA, the CDR3 is TGTGCCAGCAGCCAAGGTGGGACAGCAACTAATGAAAAACTGTTTTTT.

The chain combines TRBV5-4 with TRBJ1-5; a weak D match, TRBD1 (5 bases). This CDR3 is 12 amino acids long. Germline loops: CDR1 SGHNT, CDR2 YYREEE (reference sequence). The V and J ends lost 2 bases and 11 bases respectively, with 11 bases between them. CDR3 loop: CASSLGGEAQHF. CDR3 nucleotides: TGTGCCAGCAGCTTAGGAGGGGAGGCCCAGCATTTT.

The V and J genes are TRBV4-1 and TRBJ2-7, with TRBD1 identical over 8 bases. With 0 bases clipped from V and 3 bases from J, the junction kept 4 bases outside the gene matches. The germline V gene encodes CDR1 MGHRA and CDR2 YSYEKL. The CDR3 is made up of 15 amino acids. Written as DNA, the CDR3 is TGCGCCAGCAGCCAAGACTACAGGGGGTACTACGAGCAGTACTTC. This gives the protein CASSQDYRGYYEQYF.

This chain joins TRBV7-9 and TRBJ1-2; the D is unclear. Germline CDR1 SEHNR, CDR2 FQNEAQ (reference sequence). With 1 base removed from V and 6 bases from J, the gap between germline ends came to 6 bases. This CDR3 is 12 amino acids long. CDR3 sequence: CASSLDIDGYTF. The CDR3 bases are TGTGCCAGCAGCTTAGACATCGATGGCTACACCTTC.

The chain has TRBV5-6 and TRBJ2-7, with a possible D match to TRBD1 (6 bases). CDR1 and CDR2 from the germline V gene are SGHDT and YYEEEE. The CDR3 contains 14 residues. The ends were cut back, 5 bases at V and 5 bases at J, with 17 bases in the middle. The CDR3: CASRKVGQGNEQYF. Written as DNA, the CDR3 is TGTGCCAGCAGAAAGGTGGGGCAGGGGAACGAGCAGTACTTC.

This clone was seen once. The chain joins TRBV7-8 to TRBJ2-5; 14 nucleotides line up with TRBD2. The CDR3 runs to 15 residues. The germline CDR1 and CDR2 sequences are SGHVS and FQNEAQ. V dropped 3 bases and J dropped 6; count of bases not matched to a gene: 3. CDR3 in DNA: TGTGCCAGCAGCTTCGGGACTAGCGGGAGAAAGACCCAGTACTTC. This translates into CASSFGTSGRKTQYF.

The gene calls are TRBV18 and TRBJ2-7, with D possibly matching TRBD2 (5 bases). Germline CDR1 is KGHSH and CDR2 is LQKENI. The CDR3 spans 11 residues. V shed 3 bases and J shed 7 bases, with 7 bases lying between them. The CDR3 loop is CASSPREEQYF. Written as DNA, the CDR3 is TGTGCCAGCTCACCTCGGGAAGAGCAGTACTTC.

The rearrangement uses TRBV2 and TRBJ2-5, with 11 bases identical to TRBD2. There are 15 residues in the CDR3. V lost 1 base, J lost 4 bases, and 2 bases stayed unmatched. Per the germline V gene, CDR1 is SNHLY and CDR2 is FYNNEI. The CDR3 DNA reads as TGTGCCAGCAGTGAAGGACTAGCGGGACGAGAGACCCAGTACTTC. Translated, it gives CASSEGLAGRETQYF.

The genes are TRBV29-1 and TRBJ2-3; 8 bases line up with TRBD1. CDR3 length: 16 amino acids. Germline loops: CDR1 SQVTM, CDR2 ANQGSEA. The junction had 10 bases not matched to a gene; V was cut back by 3 bases and J by 2 bases. For the CDR3, the DNA is TGCAGCGTTGAGGGGGGACAGGACGCCACCACAGATACGCAGTATTTT. Its translation: CSVEGGQDATTDTQYF.

This chain joins TRBV27 and TRBJ2-3, with D hard to call. The germline V gene has CDR1 MNHEY and CDR2 SMNVEV (reference sequence). V shed 3 bases and J shed 8 bases, with 6 bases lying between them. The CDR3 runs 11 residues. CDR3 sequence (DNA): TGTGCCAGCAGTTTCCTAGGTACGCAGTATTTT. Protein sequence: CASSFLGTQYF.

The CDR3 DNA is TGTGCCAGCAGCCTGGGACAGGCCTCCTACAATGAGCAGTTCTTC. This sequence encodes CASSLGQASYNEQFF. The chain joins TRBV11-3 to TRBJ2-1, with TRBD1 matching over 8 bases. This CDR3 is 15 amino acids long. With V trimmed by 5 bases and J by 0 bases, 3 bases remained unmatched. Germline assignment: CDR1 SGHNT and CDR2 YENEEA.

This chain connects TRBV7-9 to TRBJ2-7; tentatively, D is TRBD2 (7 bases). Between the trimmed V and J ends, which lost 1 base and 7 bases, there was a span of 11 bases. The CDR3 has 13 amino acids. The germline CDR1 and CDR2 sequences are SEHNR and FQNEAQ (reference sequence). The CDR3 sequence is CASSLVGGEEQYF. The DNA of the CDR3 is TGTGCCAGCAGCTTAGTAGGGGGGGAAGAGCAGTACTTC.

This clone was seen more than once but under ten times. The V gene is TRBV7-9, the J gene TRBJ1-1, with 10 positions matching TRBD1. V trimming: 6 bases; J trimming: 4 bases; junction bases outside the gene matches: 5. The CDR3 length is 14 residues. Germline CDR1 and CDR2: SEHNR and FQNEAQ (reference sequence). The CDR3 here is CASRRQGAGTEAFF. CDR3 nucleotide sequence: TGTGCCAGCAGGAGACAGGGGGCTGGCACTGAAGCTTTCTTT.

V usage is TRBV19 and J usage is TRBJ2-3; a weak D match, TRBD2 (6 bases). The germline V gene encodes CDR1 LNHDA and CDR2 SQIVND (reference sequence). CDR3 length: 14 residues. The V and J ends lost 6 bases and 1 base respectively, with 11 bases between them. In DNA, the CDR3 is TGTGCCAGTAGACGGGAGATAGGCACAGATACGCAGTATTTT. Amino acid sequence: CASRREIGTDTQYF.

The chain couples TRBV5-1 to TRBJ2-1; 13 positions agree with TRBD2. Germline CDR1 is SGHRS and CDR2 is YFSETQ. The CDR3 covers 17 residues. The V gene end was trimmed by 7 bases and the J gene end by 4 bases; junction bases not matched to a gene: 11. CDR3 DNA: TGCGCCAGCCAGACTAGCGGGAGGCCAACTACTTACAATGAGCAGTTCTTC. It specifies CASQTSGRPTTYNEQFF.

In its sample, this clone was seen a few times. The chain carries TRBV2 and TRBJ2-7; D call uncertain. Trimming stripped 5 bases from V and 10 bases from J, with 15 bases between. CDR1 is SNHLY and CDR2 is FYNNEI in the germline V gene. This CDR3 is built from 12 residues. The CDR3 DNA is TGTGCCAGCAGTCCGTCAGATACCGAACAGTACTTC. It codes for CASSPSDTEQYF. Drawing the rest from reference TRBV2 and TRBJ2-7, the complete variable domain is EPEVTQTPSHQVTQMGQEVILRCVPISNHLYFYWYRQILGQKVEFLVSFYNNEISEKSEIFDDQFSVERPDGSNFTLKIRSTKLEDSAMYFCASSPSDTEQYFGPGTRLTVT.

The gene calls are TRBV6-1 and TRBJ1-4; D may be TRBD1 (6 bases). This CDR3 comprises 17 residues. In germline, CDR1 is MNHNS, CDR2 SASEGT. V lost 4 bases and J lost 8, with 23 bases in between. The DNA of the CDR3 is TGTGCCAGCAGTGCGCTCGACAGGTGGGGAGTTGGGGAAAAACTGTTTTTT. Amino acid sequence: CASSALDRWGVGEKLFF.

The chain couples TRBV6-5 to TRBJ1-1; D may be TRBD1 (6 bases). CDR3 length equals 13 residues. V was pared by 5 bases and J by 3 bases, with 10 bases between. CDR1 is MNHEY and CDR2 is SVGAGI in the germline V gene. Written as DNA, the CDR3 is TGTGCCAGCAGTAGGGACAAGGACACTGAAGCTTTCTTT. Translation: CASSRDKDTEAFF.

The CDR3 DNA reads as TGTGCCAGCAGCCAACGCGGGAGGGGCGACACCGGGGAGCTGTTTTTT. This codes for CASSQRGRGDTGELFF. V and J are TRBV4-2 and TRBJ2-2, with 9 bases fitting TRBD2. The J segment lost 3 bases and the V segment lost 2 bases, leaving 4 bases of the junction unmatched. The V gene's germline CDR1 is LGHNA and CDR2 YNFKEQ. This CDR3 comprises 16 residues.